The T cell receptor (beta chain) described here comes from a study of blood T cell repertoires in COVID-19. Whole-study context: Nucleic acid was either cDNA or gDNA, and it came from T cells, B-cell-depleted T cells, or PBMCs.

Original methodology: Using reference gene primer amplification, nucleated cell counts were estimated. Only in-frame clones appear in the TCRdb table, and some are missing; sequencing was by immunoSEQ multiplex PCR. V and J calls and clone size come straight from that table; D and trimming were deduced from the DNA. This table holds roughly 100,000 clones, about 86% found once. The specimen was peripheral blood. This clonotype originated in a man aged 80 or over with acute or convalescent COVID-19.

CDR3 region: CASSYSPRTGGLGANVLTF. CDR3 bases: TGTGCCAGCAGTTACTCGCCTCGGACAGGGGGCCTGGGGGCCAACGTCCTGACTTTC. The chain combines TRBV6-2 or TRBV6-3 with TRBJ2-6; 11 positions agree with TRBD1. Trimming cost V 0 bases and J 4 bases; bases outside gene matches: 8. The CDR3 is made up of 19 amino acids. Looked up from germline, CDR1 is MNHEY and CDR2 is SVGEGT.